Listed below are T cell receptor beta chains from one sample, sequenced in a study of T cells in localized non-small cell lung cancer. The data were produced by immunoSEQ multiplex PCR, yet TCRdb's version contains in-frame clones alone and is incomplete. The sample records approximately 45,000 clones, 80% to 85% being singletons. The source material was peripheral blood mononuclear cells, sampled before any cancer treatment. The source of these receptors is a man between 35 and 75 years old with stage III lung adenocarcinoma. CDR3s include the opening cysteine and the closing phenylalanine or tryptophan. The D gene is left open where the match is weak. Clone size, where shown, is once, few, many, or a class for clones that have expanded.

CDR3nt	CDR3aa	v_gene	d_gene	j_gene	abundance
TGTGCCAGCAGCTTCCTAGCGGGGCCTAACAATGAGCAGTTCTTC	CASSFLAGPNNEQFF	TRBV11-3	TRBD2	TRBJ2-1	.
TGTGCCAGCAGCTGGGGACAGAAACCTTCTGGGGCCAACGTCCTGACTTTC	CASSWGQKPSGANVLTF	TRBV7-6	TRBD1	TRBJ2-6	.
TGTGCCAGCAGCATCTACCACATGAACACTGAAGCTTTCTTT	CASSIYHMNTEAFF	TRBV11-2	.	TRBJ1-1	.
TGTGCCAGCAGTGTCTTACCGACAGATACGCAGTATTTT	CASSVLPTDTQYF	TRBV28	.	TRBJ2-3	.
TGCGCCAGCAGCCTGACTAGCGGGGGGGCCGATCGGTTCTTC	CASSLTSGGADRFF	TRBV5-1	TRBD2	TRBJ2-1	few
TGTGCCAGCAGCGGGACAGGGACTGAAAAACTGTTTTTT	CASSGTGTEKLFF	TRBV9	TRBD1	TRBJ1-4	few
TGTGCCTGGAATTCAGGAGCCCGGGGGGTCTACGAGCAGTACTTC	CAWNSGARGVYEQYF	TRBV30	TRBD2	TRBJ2-7	.
TGTGCCAGCAGTGAGCGGGGGGGCACCGGGGAGCTGTTTTTT	CASSERGGTGELFF	TRBV6-4	TRBD2	TRBJ2-2	.
TGTGCCAGTAGGGGACAGGGGGTGACTGAAGCTTTCTTT	CASRGQGVTEAFF	TRBV19	TRBD1	TRBJ1-1	.
TGTGCCAGCAGTGAAACAGGGGTAGGCGGCTACACCTTC	CASSETGVGGYTF	TRBV2	TRBD1	TRBJ1-2	.
TGTGCCAGCAGCTTATTCGGTGGGATTCGAGAGACCCAGTACTTC	CASSLFGGIRETQYF	TRBV7-7	.	TRBJ2-5	once
TGTGCCAGCAGCGCTACGTTAGTTAGGGGGGGACAAGAGACCCAGTACTTC	CASSATLVRGGQETQYF	TRBV9	.	TRBJ2-5	few
TGTGCCAGCAGCGCGATAGTACAGGGAGGGTCTCCTAATGAAAAACTGTTTTTT	CASSAIVQGGSPNEKLFF	TRBV5-4	.	TRBJ1-4	.
TGTGCCAGCAGTGATCTGACAGGGATCCCCTACGAGCAGTACTTC	CASSDLTGIPYEQYF	TRBV2	TRBD1	TRBJ2-7	.
TGTGCCAGCAGCTTGGGACACAACACCGGGGAGCTGTTTTTT	CASSLGHNTGELFF	TRBV5-4	.	TRBJ2-2	few
TGTGCCAGCAGTTACGAATGGCGTGTTTCGGTGGATACGCAGTATTTT	CASSYEWRVSVDTQYF	TRBV6-5	.	TRBJ2-3	.
TGTGCCAGCAGCGGTAGCGGGGGGCTCATTCAGTACTTC	CASSGSGGLIQYF	TRBV9	TRBD2	TRBJ2-4	.
TGTGCCAGCAGCCGAGCAGCTAGCAACTACGAGCAGTACTTC	CASSRAASNYEQYF	TRBV7-6	.	TRBJ2-7	.
TGCAGCGCCTTAATTGGATTTGCCTACTCCTACGAGCAGTACTTC	CSALIGFAYSYEQYF	TRBV29-1	.	TRBJ2-7	few
TGCGCCAGCAGCCCTCCCAGCGGGGGTAGATTGGATGAGCAGTTCTTC	CASSPPSGGRLDEQFF	TRBV5-1	TRBD2	TRBJ2-1	.
TGTGCCAGCAGTTTATTGGGGGCAACTAATGAAAAACTGTTTTTT	CASSLLGATNEKLFF	TRBV27	.	TRBJ1-4	.
TGTGCCAGCAGCTTCGGGGAGAACAATGAGCAGTTCTTC	CASSFGENNEQFF	TRBV5-4	.	TRBJ2-1	.
TGTGCCAGCAGTTTTGGGGGCCTCTACAATGAGCAGTTCTTC	CASSFGGLYNEQFF	TRBV27	.	TRBJ2-1	.
TGTGCCAGCAGCTTAGTTGCGCCTAGCGGGGGGACTGGGGCCAACGTCCTGACTTTC	CASSLVAPSGGTGANVLTF	TRBV7-6	TRBD2	TRBJ2-6	.
TGCGCCAGCAGCCACGCTACAGGTACCTACGAGCAGTACTTC	CASSHATGTYEQYF	TRBV4-1	.	TRBJ2-7	.
TGTGCCACCGGGGGGACCTCCTACGAGCAGTACTTC	CATGGTSYEQYF	TRBV11-2	TRBD2	TRBJ2-7	.
TGTGCCAGCAGCCTCCGACAGGGGTCCACAGATACGCAGTATTTT	CASSLRQGSTDTQYF	TRBV11-2	TRBD1	TRBJ2-3	.
TGTGCCAGCGGAGGGTGGGGCCATGAGCAGTTCTTC	CASGGWGHEQFF	TRBV5-4	.	TRBJ2-1	.
TGTGCCAGCAGCTTGGCCGGGACGGCCGCTAGCACAGATACGCAGTATTTT	CASSLAGTAASTDTQYF	TRBV5-4	.	TRBJ2-3	.
TGTGCCACCAGCCCGGGGATTAATGAAAAACTGTTTTTT	CATSPGINEKLFF	TRBV6-5	.	TRBJ1-4	.
TGTGCCAGCAGTTTAGGGGGCAGGGCTAGGGTCGGGTCCAATCAGCCCCAGCATTTT	CASSLGGRARVGSNQPQHF	TRBV28	.	TRBJ1-5	.
TGTGCCAGCAGTTTATCGGAACCGGGCTTTAGCACAGATACGCAGTATTTT	CASSLSEPGFSTDTQYF	TRBV27	.	TRBJ2-3	once
TGTGCCAGCAGCTTCCAGGTGGATTCGGCGGGAGAAGGCTACACCTTC	CASSFQVDSAGEGYTF	TRBV21-1	.	TRBJ1-2	.
TGTGCCAGCAGCTTGGGGTCCGGGGCCAACGTCCTGACTTTC	CASSLGSGANVLTF	TRBV4-2	.	TRBJ2-6	.
TGTGCCAGCAGCAAAGCCGTACCCAGAGAGAACACTGAAGCTTTCTTT	CASSKAVPRENTEAFF	TRBV21-1	.	TRBJ1-1	.
TGTGCCAGCAGTTACTCAGGGACAGGCACAGATACGCAGTATTTT	CASSYSGTGTDTQYF	TRBV6-5	TRBD1	TRBJ2-3	once
TGTGCCATCAGTGAGTCGCGGACAGGGATGGAGACCCAGTACTTC	CAISESRTGMETQYF	TRBV10-3	TRBD1	TRBJ2-5	.
TGTGCCAGCAGCTTGGAGTTGGTCCCAGGAAAACTGTTTTTT	CASSLELVPGKLFF	TRBV5-8	.	TRBJ1-4	.
TGCGCCAGCAGCCGTGAGCGGATATCGGGCACAGATACGCAGTATTTT	CASSRERISGTDTQYF	TRBV5-1	.	TRBJ2-3	.
TGTGCCAGCAGCTTTACCGGGACATATGGGGATGAGCAGTTCTTC	CASSFTGTYGDEQFF	TRBV11-2	.	TRBJ2-1	.
TGTGCCAGCAGTTTCGGAACAGGGGAGGCCTACGAGCAGTACTTC	CASSFGTGEAYEQYF	TRBV27	.	TRBJ2-7	.
TGTGCCAGTAGTATTGTTTCTAGCAGCTACGGAGAGCAGTACTTC	CASSIVSSSYGEQYF	TRBV19	.	TRBJ2-7	.
TGTGCCAGCAGTGACCAGCGGGGGGGCACAGATACGCAGTATTTT	CASSDQRGGTDTQYF	TRBV25-1	TRBD2	TRBJ2-3	.
TGCGCCAGCAGCTCCGGGGCCCACGAGACCCAGTACTTC	CASSSGAHETQYF	TRBV5-1	.	TRBJ2-5	.
TGTGCCAGCAGCTTATCTAGCGGGGGGACAGATACGCAGTATTTT	CASSLSSGGTDTQYF	TRBV9	TRBD2	TRBJ2-3	.
TGTGCCAGCTCGCTGAGGACAGACAACACCGGGGAGCTGTTTTTT	CASSLRTDNTGELFF	TRBV6-1	.	TRBJ2-2	.
TGCGCCAGCAGTGCAGGACTAGTCCGTGGGACGGGAGATACGCAGTATTTT	CASSAGLVRGTGDTQYF	TRBV10-2	TRBD2	TRBJ2-3	.
TGCGCCAGCAGCGCATCGAGCTCTGGGGCCAACGTCCTGACTTTC	CASSASSSGANVLTF	TRBV5-1	.	TRBJ2-6	.
TGCGCCAGCAGCCATGGCGCTATGGCAGGCTCCTACAATGAGCAGTTCTTC	CASSHGAMAGSYNEQFF	TRBV5-1	.	TRBJ2-1	few
TGTGCCAGCAGCCGAACGCAGGGGGGATCCTACGAGCAGTACTTC	CASSRTQGGSYEQYF	TRBV11-2	.	TRBJ2-7	.